These T cell receptor beta chains were read from a single sample in a study of cytomegalovirus exposure and HLA in healthy donors. The protocol was immunoSEQ multiplex PCR, while the TCRdb copy is restricted to in-frame clones and leaves out a portion. The table lists approximately 220,000 clones, roughly 83% of them singletons. Sequenced material: PBMCs. The receptors originated from a boy younger than 10 in good health and CMV-seronegative. Each CDR3 is given with its conserved first and last residue. D genes are given only for firm matches. Size is omitted from some rows. Given values are once, few, many or a class for expanded clones.

J gene	clone size	D gene	V gene	CDR3 DNA	CDR3 protein
TRBJ2-1	-	-	TRBV21-1	TGTGCCAGCAGCAAAGAGACGCTAGCGGGAGGGCCGCAGTCTGATGAGCAGTTCTTC	CASSKETLAGGPQSDEQFF
TRBJ1-1	-	-	TRBV5-1	TGCGCCAGCGCCCAACAGCAAATGCGAGAAGCTTTCTTT	CASAQQQMREAFF
TRBJ2-3	-	-	TRBV19	TGTGCCAGTGGTATAGATACGCGGGGAAGGCGCACAGATACGCAGTATTTT	CASGIDTRGRRTDTQYF
TRBJ1-3	-	TRBD1	TRBV13	TGTGCCAGCAGTCAGACAGGGAGCATAGGAAACACCATATATTTT	CASSQTGSIGNTIYF
TRBJ2-5	once	TRBD2	TRBV7-3	TGTGCCAGCAGCTTAAACAGCGGGGGGGCGGAGACCCAGTACTTC	CASSLNSGGAETQYF
TRBJ2-1	-	TRBD2	TRBV7-8	TGTGCCAGCAGCCCGACTAGCGGAACACTCAATGAGCAGTTCTTC	CASSPTSGTLNEQFF
TRBJ2-2	-	-	TRBV9	TGTGCCAGCAGCGCCCAGGGTGTCACCGGGGAGCTGTTTTTT	CASSAQGVTGELFF
TRBJ1-1	-	TRBD1	TRBV12-5	TGTGCTAGTGGAAAGGGACAGGGGCCTGAAGCTTTCTTT	CASGKGQGPEAFF
TRBJ1-1	-	-	TRBV19	TGTGCCAGTAGTATAGACCACAGGAGCCCCACCACTGAAGCTTTCTTT	CASSIDHRSPTTEAFF
TRBJ1-5	-	-	TRBV13	TGTGCCAGCAGCTTAGGACACACCAATCAGCCCCAGCATTTT	CASSLGHTNQPQHF
TRBJ1-1	few	TRBD1	TRBV5-7	TGTGCCAGCAGCCGAATCCCGGGACAGGGGGCCTACACTGAAGCTTTCTTT	CASSRIPGQGAYTEAFF
TRBJ2-1	-	-	TRBV5-4	TGTGCCAGCAGCTCACGAATTCCGACTAGCTCCTACAATGAGCAGTTCTTC	CASSSRIPTSSYNEQFF
TRBJ2-2	few	TRBD2	TRBV19	TGTGCCAGCCGGACGGGGGGAGGGACCGGGGAGCTGTTTTTT	CASRTGGGTGELFF
TRBJ1-3	-	-	TRBV9	TGTGCCAGCAGGGACAACTCTGGAAACACCATATATTTT	CASRDNSGNTIYF
TRBJ2-5	-	TRBD2	TRBV2	TGTGCCAGCAGTGAAGGGTTCGGGGGACTACGGACCCAGTACTTC	CASSEGFGGLRTQYF
TRBJ2-7	-	-	TRBV28	TGTGCCAGCAGTACGGACAGCCTAACCCCCTACGAGCAGTACTTC	CASSTDSLTPYEQYF
TRBJ2-1	-	TRBD2	TRBV27	TGTGCCAGCAGTTTCATCTTCGCGGGAGTACCCAATGAGCAGTTCTTC	CASSFIFAGVPNEQFF
TRBJ2-2	-	TRBD1	TRBV7-9	TGTGCCAGCAGCCCCGGACAGGGGATTCTCACCGGGGAGCTGTTTTTT	CASSPGQGILTGELFF
TRBJ2-1	-	TRBD2	TRBV10-3	TGTGCCATCAGTGACCGCGGGGGAGTGGGTGAGCAGTTCTTC	CAISDRGGVGEQFF
TRBJ2-1	-	TRBD2	TRBV2	TGTGCCAGCAAACCGGGACTAGCCTACAATGAGCAGTTCTTC	CASKPGLAYNEQFF
TRBJ2-7	-	-	TRBV9	TGTGCCAGCAGCGTAGCTACTAGCTACGAGCAGTACTTC	CASSVATSYEQYF
TRBJ1-4	-	-	TRBV9	TGTGCCAGCAGCGTAGGAGAAGGAGCCGATAATGAAAAACTGTTTTTT	CASSVGEGADNEKLFF
TRBJ2-7	once	-	TRBV5-1	TGCGCCAGCAGCTTGACAGGTTCCGAGCAGTACTTC	CASSLTGSEQYF
TRBJ2-1	-	-	TRBV5-6	TGTGCCAGCAGCCCCGATGGGGGGAGGTCGTTAGCTGAGCAGTTCTTC	CASSPDGGRSLAEQFF
TRBJ2-3	-	-	TRBV11-3	TGTGCCAGCAGCAAAGGGACACAGCTCACAGATACGCAGTATTTT	CASSKGTQLTDTQYF
TRBJ1-2	-	TRBD1	TRBV6-6	TGTGCCAGCAGTTTGGACAGGGCTTATCAGGGCTACACCTTC	CASSLDRAYQGYTF
TRBJ1-6	-	TRBD1	TRBV6-1	TGTGCCAGCAATTACGACAGGGTCTGGTCACCCCTCCACTTT	CASNYDRVWSPLHF
TRBJ2-5	once	TRBD2	TRBV12-5	TGTGCTAGTGGTTTTAGGCTAGAGACGTCCTGGGCGGGGGCCCAGTACTTC	CASGFRLETSWAGAQYF
TRBJ1-1	-	-	TRBV19	TGTGCCAGTAGGGCTGGGGCCACCGAAGCTTTCTTT	CASRAGATEAFF
TRBJ1-2	-	-	TRBV10-3	TGTGCCATCAGGAACCAGGGTGGCTACACCTTC	CAIRNQGGYTF
TRBJ2-5	-	TRBD1	TRBV5-6	TGTGCCAGCAGCTCGGCGACAGGGCTGGAGACCCAGTACTTC	CASSSATGLETQYF
TRBJ2-7	-	TRBD2	TRBV7-2	TGTGCCAGCAGCTTAGAGGGGACTACCTACGAGCAGTACTTC	CASSLEGTTYEQYF
TRBJ2-7	-	TRBD1	TRBV27	TGTGCCAGCAGTTCAACAGGGGGCGAGCAGTACTTC	CASSSTGGEQYF
TRBJ2-1	-	TRBD2	TRBV6-4	TGTGCCAGCAGTAAACTAGCGGGAGTACCCAATGAGCAGTTCTTC	CASSKLAGVPNEQFF
TRBJ2-7	-	-	TRBV5-4	TGTGCCAGCAGCTCGCCAGCGGGTTCCTACGAGCAGTACTTC	CASSSPAGSYEQYF
TRBJ1-6	-	-	TRBV5-1	TGCGCCAGCAGCTTGACTTCGGGGGGAAATTCACCCCTCCACTTT	CASSLTSGGNSPLHF
TRBJ1-4	few	-	TRBV4-1	TGCGCCAGCAGGAGGGCAGGTTCTAGGACTAATGAAAAACTGTTTTTT	CASRRAGSRTNEKLFF
TRBJ2-1	-	-	TRBV5-1	TGCGCCAGCAGCTTACCAGGGGAGGAGCAGTTCTTC	CASSLPGEEQFF
TRBJ2-7	-	-	TRBV30	TGTGCCTGGAGTGTATTCCGGACAGCAGGTGTCCACGAGCAGTACTTC	CAWSVFRTAGVHEQYF
TRBJ2-3	-	TRBD2	TRBV28	TGTGCCAGCAGTTTATCCCGACTAGCGGGGACTAGCACAGATACGCAGTATTTT	CASSLSRLAGTSTDTQYF
TRBJ1-6	once	-	TRBV11-2	TGTGCCAGCAGCCCTGACAGGAACTCACCCCTCCACTTT	CASSPDRNSPLHF
TRBJ2-1	-	-	TRBV12-5	TGTGCTAGTGGTTTAGTGGACTTGGGGGCCCATGAGCAGTTCTTC	CASGLVDLGAHEQFF
TRBJ2-7	-	TRBD2	TRBV2	TGTGCCAGCAGTGCGACTAGCGGGGCCTATCTATTGGGATACGAGCAGTACTTC	CASSATSGAYLLGYEQYF